This T cell receptor beta chain came from a study of regulatory T cells in long-lasting Graves disease. Noted time point: persistent/refractory GD, antithyroid drugs over 5 years with positive TRAb. RNA isolated from PBMCs was used to make the TCR library. This clonotype has more than one count but fewer than ten. Sequencing libraries for TCR beta were prepared with iRepertoire HTBI primers and Arm-PCR of CDR3 regions. MiXCR was run by TCRdb on the multiplex PCR reads, yielding one entry per CDR3 protein. The table includes 600,000 to 850,000 distinct CDR3 sequences, 25% to 30% detected once. CDR1 is SGHAT and CDR2 is FQNNGV in the germline V gene. The CDR3 is 20 residues long. The V gene end was trimmed by 2 bases and the J gene end by 4 bases; junction bases not matched to a gene: 14.

The chain recombines TRBV11-2 with TRBJ2-2; 12 nucleotides agree with TRBD2. The TCR sequence derives from a female donor with Graves disease. Sequenced material: peripheral blood mononuclear cells (PBMCs), taken when the disease was refractory, from a patient treated with antithyroid drugs. The CDR3 here is CASSLRGASGRAFGTGELFF. CDR3 DNA sequence: TGTGCCAGCAGCTTAAGGGGCGCTAGCGGGAGGGCCTTTGGCACCGGGGAGCTGTTTTTT.